The next 31 T cell receptor beta chains were all read from a single sample in a study of blood T cell repertoires in COVID-19. TCRdb's copy holds only in-frame clones and misses some; the assay was immunoSEQ multiplex PCR. This table holds approximately 220,000 clones, about 83% found once. The specimen was PBMCs or T cells enriched from blood (not recorded which). The receptor set was obtained from a woman aged 45-65 years who had been exposed to COVID-19.

The chain links TRBV28 to TRBJ1-5; D may be TRBD1 (6 bases). Trimming took 6 bases from V and 7 from J, leaving 19 bases between them. The V gene's germline CDR1 is MDHEN and CDR2 SYDVKM. The CDR3 extends over 15 amino acids. As DNA, the CDR3 is TGTGCCAGCAGCCGGGGGGCCGCCGGGGGCCAGCCCCAGCATTTT. Translating it yields CASSRGAAGGQPQHF.

The CDR3 region is CASSDGQGASGYGYTF. In nucleotides, the CDR3 is TGCGCCAGCAGCGACGGACAGGGGGCAAGTGGGTATGGCTACACCTTC. This rearrangement joins TRBV5-1 to TRBJ1-2, with TRBD1 identical over 11 bases. V lost 4 bases, J lost 5 bases, and 10 bases stayed unmatched. CDR1 is SGHRS and CDR2 is YFSETQ in the germline V gene. The CDR3 runs 16 residues.

The V and J genes are TRBV30 and TRBJ1-2; D not resolved. Germline V gene sequence: CDR1 GTSNPN, CDR2 SVGIG (reference sequence). There are 15 residues in the CDR3. Trimming pared 0 bases from V and 2 bases from J, leaving 13 bases between. The CDR3 nucleotides are TGTGCCTGGAGTGTACCCCGCAGGTCCAACTATGGCTACACCTTC. As protein: CAWSVPRRSNYGYTF.

This chain joins TRBV27 and TRBJ1-1; no reliable D call. Germline CDR1 is MNHEY and CDR2 is SMNVEV (reference sequence). The CDR3 runs to 14 residues. Trimming took off 5 bases at V and 4 bases at J, with 14 bases between the two ends. CDR3 in amino acids: CASSPRGDFTEAFF. DNA for the CDR3: TGTGCCAGCAGTCCTCGCGGGGATTTCACTGAAGCTTTCTTT.

The chain carries TRBV15 and TRBJ1-3, with a tentative D call TRBD1 (5 bases). CDR1 is LNHNV and CDR2 is YYDKDF in the germline V gene (reference sequence). This CDR3 contains 17 residues. V lost 4 bases and J 1 base, leaving 17 bases between the germline ends. The CDR3 reads CATSKGRGAESGNTIYF. The DNA for the CDR3 is TGTGCCACCAGCAAAGGGAGGGGCGCAGAATCTGGAAACACCATATATTTT. Combining the CDR3 with reference TRBV15 and TRBJ1-3 gives the whole variable domain DAMVIQNPRYQVTQFGKPVTLSCSQTLNHNVMYWYQQKSSQAPKLLFHYYDKDFNNEADTPDNFQSRRPNTSFCFLDIRSPGLGDTAMYLCATSKGRGAESGNTIYFGEGSWLTVV.

V usage is TRBV2 and J usage is TRBJ1-2; D uncertain. The CDR3 runs to 14 residues. V lost 0 bases and J 5 bases, leaving 10 bases between the germline ends. CDR1 and CDR2 (germline): SNHLY, FYNNEI. This CDR3 is CASSEAQPGYGYTF. CDR3 sequence (DNA): TGTGCCAGCAGTGAAGCGCAACCGGGGTATGGCTACACCTTC.

The chain combines TRBV27 with TRBJ1-1, with 12 positions matching TRBD1. Trimming cost V 4 bases and J 0 bases; bases outside gene matches: 6. The CDR3 runs 17 residues. CDR1 is MNHEY and CDR2 is SMNVEV in the germline V gene (reference sequence). Written as DNA, the CDR3 is TGTGCCAGCAGTTGGAGGGGGACAGGGGGCATGAACACTGAAGCTTTCTTT. As protein: CASSWRGTGGMNTEAFF.

The CDR3 reads CSASVAGIMRDTQYF. In nucleotides, the CDR3 is TGCAGTGCTAGTGTGGCGGGGATAATGAGAGATACGCAGTATTTT. V gene TRBV20-1 combines with J gene TRBJ2-3; a weak D match, TRBD2 (6 bases). Trimming took off 3 bases at V and 5 bases at J, with 18 bases between the two ends. This CDR3 spans 15 amino acids. Germline V lookup: CDR1 DFQATT, CDR2 SNEGSKA (reference sequence).

V and J are TRBV3-1 (or the pseudogene TRBV3-2) and TRBJ2-1; TRBD2 matches at 9 bases. CDR3 length equals 17 residues. Looked up from germline, CDR1 is LGHDT and CDR2 is YNNKEL (reference sequence). V shed 4 bases and J 8 bases; nucleotides not matched to a gene: 15. The CDR3 sequence is CASSPGLAPGGGDEQFF. The DNA of the CDR3 is TGTGCCAGCAGCCCGGGACTAGCCCCCGGGGGAGGCGATGAGCAGTTCTTC.

This clone was counted a few times. This chain uses TRBV9 with TRBJ2-2; a weak D match, TRBD2 (5 bases). V lost 0 bases and J 4 bases, leaving 7 bases between the germline ends. Germline V CDR1 and CDR2: SGDLS, YYNGEE. The CDR3 is 14 amino acids. CDR3 DNA: TGTGCCAGCAGCGTAGCGGGAACCACCGGGGAGCTGTTTTTT. Translation gives CASSVAGTTGELFF. Full variable domain (remainder filled in from reference TRBV9 and TRBJ2-2): DSGVTQTPKHLITATGQRVTLRCSPRSGDLSVYWYQQSLDQGLQFLIQYYNGEERAKGNILERFSAQQFPDLHSELNLSSLELGDSALYFCASSVAGTTGELFFGEGSRLTVL.

The chain employs TRBV3-1 (or the pseudogene TRBV3-2) and TRBJ2-3, with 7 bases identical to TRBD2. Per the germline V gene, CDR1 is LGHDT and CDR2 is YNNKEL (reference sequence). CDR3 length: 13 amino acids. With V trimmed by 0 bases and J by 6 bases, 0 bases remained unmatched. The CDR3 sequence: CASSQERGDTQYF. The CDR3 DNA follows: TGTGCCAGCAGCCAAGAGCGGGGGGATACGCAGTATTTT.

This chain joins TRBV6-5 and TRBJ2-5; 11 positions match TRBD2. In germline, CDR1 is MNHEY, CDR2 SVGAGI. The CDR3 spans 15 residues. The V segment lost 6 bases and the J segment 5 bases; nucleotides outside the gene matches: 8. In DNA, the CDR3 is TGTGCCAGCAGGGTTGGTCCTAGCGGGGGGGAGACCCAGTACTTC. This translates into CASRVGPSGGETQYF.

This chain connects TRBV12-3 or TRBV12-4 to TRBJ1-1; D not resolved. Trimming removed 8 bases at V and 5 bases at J, with 12 bases between. The CDR3 is made up of 12 amino acids. The CDR3 reads CASHLGGTEAFF. CDR3 DNA: TGTGCCAGCCACCTCGGAGGGACTGAAGCTTTCTTT.

The V call is TRBV5-5, the J call TRBJ2-7, with 10 bases matching TRBD1. Germline-derived CDR1 and CDR2 are SGHKS and YYEKEE (reference sequence). The CDR3 runs to 16 residues. V gave up 1 base and J gave up 2 bases; unmatched junction bases: 6. In DNA, the CDR3 is TGTGCCAGCAGCTTGTACGCGACAGGGGGCACCTACGAGCAGTACTTC. Translating gives CASSLYATGGTYEQYF.

The chain combines TRBV5-1 with TRBJ2-1; TRBD1 aligns across 8 bases. This CDR3 region has 14 residues. V lost 6 bases and J lost 0; bases outside the gene matches: 2. Germline V gene data show CDR1 as SGHRS and CDR2 as YFSETQ. The CDR3 loop reads CASTGQGSYNEQFF. Here the CDR3 DNA reads TGCGCCAGCACCGGACAGGGCTCCTACAATGAGCAGTTCTTC.

The sample holds one count of this clone. The V gene is TRBV10-3, the J gene TRBJ1-2; D might be TRBD1 (6 bases). Germline CDR1 reads ENHRY; CDR2 reads SYGVKD. With 4 bases removed from V and 5 bases from J, the gap between germline ends came to 14 bases. The CDR3 has 14 amino acids. Written as DNA, the CDR3 is TGTGCCATCAGTGCTTCCGGAACAGGGTATGGCTACACCTTC. Translation gives CAISASGTGYGYTF.

J is TRBJ2-1 and V is TRBV28, with D possibly matching TRBD2 (6 bases). The CDR3 covers 14 residues. The V end was cut by 6 bases, the J end by 4 bases, with 13 bases between. The germline V gene has CDR1 MDHEN and CDR2 SYDVKM. The chain's CDR3 is CASSPPGGYNEQFF. CDR3 DNA sequence: TGTGCCAGCAGCCCCCCCGGGGGATACAATGAGCAGTTCTTC.

The DNA of the CDR3 is TGTGCCAGCAGCCCAGCGTGGGATGGCTACACCTTC. The encoded protein is CASSPAWDGYTF. The J gene is TRBJ1-2, the V gene TRBV9, with D unclear. Germline assignment: CDR1 SGDLS and CDR2 YYNGEE. The CDR3 sequence is 12 residues long. Trimming removed 4 bases at V and 6 bases at J, with 10 bases between.

J is TRBJ2-2 and V is TRBV3-1 (or the pseudogene TRBV3-2), with TRBD1 matching 8 bases. The length of the CDR3 is 16 residues. The junction had 5 bases not matched to a gene; V was cut back by 4 bases and J by 1 base. The germline CDR1 and CDR2 sequences are LGHDT and YNNKEL (reference sequence). CDR3 residues: CASSLSGTGNTGELFF. The CDR3 DNA is TGTGCCAGCAGCCTTTCCGGGACAGGGAACACCGGGGAGCTGTTTTTT.

The chain couples TRBV2 to TRBJ1-5; 8 bases are a match to TRBD1. Germline CDR1 and CDR2: SNHLY and FYNNEI. This CDR3 has 14 amino acids. Trimming took 8 bases from V and 4 from J; bases not matched to a gene: 7. The CDR3 nucleotides are TGTGCCAGCGGAGGGACAGGTAATAATCAGCCCCAGCATTTT. Encoded protein: CASGGTGNNQPQHF.

This chain joins TRBV5-5 and TRBJ1-1; the D gene is possibly TRBD1 (6 bases). Germline CDR1 is SGHKS and CDR2 is YYEKEE (reference sequence). The CDR3 has 14 amino acids. V lost 4 bases and J lost 1, with 11 bases in between. The CDR3 here is CASSPGTWNTEAFF. In nucleotides, the CDR3 is TGTGCCAGCAGCCCCGGGACATGGAACACTGAAGCTTTCTTT.

The J gene is TRBJ2-3, the V gene TRBV7-8; D is possibly TRBD1 (5 bases). The germline V and J ends were trimmed by 1 base and 1 base, with 12 bases remaining between them. CDR1 is SGHVS, CDR2 FQNEAQ, per germline. This CDR3 region has 16 residues. The CDR3 loop reads CASSLGGGRRTDTQYF. Written as DNA, the CDR3 is TGTGCCAGCAGCTTAGGGGGCGGCAGACGCACAGATACGCAGTATTTT.

This clone is a singleton in its sample. The genes are TRBV9 and TRBJ2-5; tentative D call: TRBD2 (6 bases). The germline V gene encodes CDR1 SGDLS and CDR2 YYNGEE. This CDR3 spans 16 amino acids. The germline V and J ends were trimmed by 0 bases and 0 bases, with 12 bases remaining between them. In DNA form, the CDR3 reads TGTGCCAGCAGCGTAGAGGATGGCGGGAACCAAGAGACCCAGTACTTC. It translates to CASSVEDGGNQETQYF.

The chain carries TRBV29-1 and TRBJ2-4, with D unclear. The V gene's germline CDR1 is SQVTM and CDR2 ANQGSEA. Trimming pared 6 bases from V and 0 bases from J, leaving 12 bases between. This CDR3 is 14 amino acids long. The CDR3 DNA sequence: TGCAGCGTGGCGGCCACTCTAGCCAAAAACATTCAGTACTTC. Translation: CSVAATLAKNIQYF. Filled out from reference TRBV29-1 and TRBJ2-4, the complete variable domain reads SAVISQKPSRDICQRGTSLTIQCQVDSQVTMMFWYRQQPGQSLTLIATANQGSEATYESGFVIDKFPISRPNLTFSTLTVSNMSPEDSSIYLCSVAATLAKNIQYFGAGTRLSVL.

The J gene is TRBJ1-4, the V gene TRBV18; D remains ambiguous. V lost 3 bases to trimming and J lost 3 bases, with 11 bases between them. CDR3 length equals 15 residues. Germline CDR1 and CDR2: KGHSH and LQKENI. The CDR3 nucleotides are TGTGCCAGCTCACCGGTTCCCGCGTCTAATGAAAAACTGTTTTTT. Translation: CASSPVPASNEKLFF.

The J gene is TRBJ2-6, the V gene TRBV15, with 7 nucleotides matching TRBD1. V gave up 3 bases and J gave up 0 bases; unmatched junction bases: 8. The CDR3 runs to 18 residues. The germline gives CDR1 LNHNV, CDR2 YYDKDF (reference sequence). CDR3 coding DNA: TGTGCCACCAGCAGCCGGGACAGAATCCTCTCTGGGGCCAACGTCCTGACTTTC. Translation: CATSSRDRILSGANVLTF.

The chain carries TRBV6-5 and TRBJ1-1; 9 bases agree with TRBD1. The CDR3 totals 15 residues. Germline trimming cut 5 bases from V and 3 bases from J; bases unmatched to any gene: 7. CDR1 and CDR2 (germline): MNHEY, SVGAGI. CDR3 DNA: TGTGCCAGCAGTACCGGACAGGGGCAGGACACTGAAGCTTTCTTT. Translating it yields CASSTGQGQDTEAFF.

Note on this clone: One junction end does not reproduce the germline sequence, and a read error may be involved. This chain uses TRBV6-1 with TRBJ1-1; 10 bases agree with TRBD1. There are 13 residues in the CDR3. Germline-derived CDR1 and CDR2 are MNHNS and SASEGT. CDR3 in amino acids: CASSETTGGAGTF. The CDR3 DNA reads TGTGCCAGCAGTGAGACGACAGGGGGCGCAGGGACCTTT.

To note about this clone: Within the sample, other DNA sequences also encode this same CDR3. The chain is built from TRBV7-9 and TRBJ2-5; D not resolved. The CDR3 covers 12 residues. CDR1 and CDR2 from the germline V gene are SEHNR and FQNEAQ (reference sequence). Trimming cost V 1 base and J 5 bases, with 5 bases left between them. The CDR3 loop reads CASSLVQETQYF. CDR3 DNA: TGTGCCAGCAGCTTAGTTCAGGAGACCCAGTACTTC.

The CDR3 here is CATSDDRRGFNYGYTF. The CDR3, as DNA: TGTGCCACCAGTGACGACCGCCGGGGTTTTAACTATGGCTACACCTTC. The gene calls are TRBV24-1 and TRBJ1-2; D is unresolved. The CDR3 is 16 residues long. Trimming shortened V by 4 bases and J by 1 base, and 15 bases separated the two germline ends. Germline V CDR1 and CDR2: KGHDR, SFDVKD.

The rearrangement uses TRBV2 and TRBJ1-2, with 7 bases identical to TRBD1. The CDR3 loop spans 13 amino acids. Germline CDR1 SNHLY, CDR2 FYNNEI. Trimming took 8 bases from V and 8 from J; bases not matched to a gene: 11. CDR3 DNA sequence: TGTGCCAGCCGCACGCTCGGGACAGACGGCTACACCTTC. Its protein is CASRTLGTDGYTF.